This T cell receptor (beta chain) is from a study of cytomegalovirus exposure and HLA in healthy donors. PCR used 60 Vbeta primers and 13 Jbeta primers. TCRdb keeps only in-frame clones here, not all; method: immunoSEQ multiplex PCR. This sample has 60,000 to 75,000 clones; around four fifths occur once, and the top ten carry around a fifth. A note on this clone: Antigen specificity is unknown.

CDR3 size: 17 residues. Study observations and caveats: It was shown in a later analysis that HLA-associated TCR beta chains were more clonally expanded than other, equally common chains.

The chain recombines TRBV1 with TRBJ1-1. TRBV1 constitutes a pseudogene. The source of this sequence is a woman in her 30s in good health and CMV-seropositive. Sequenced material: PBMCs. The CDR3 nucleotides are TGCACCAGCAGCCAAGGTAAAGCAGAGGGAGAGGGCACTGAAGCTTTCTTT. It is translated as CTSSQGKAEGEGTEAFF.